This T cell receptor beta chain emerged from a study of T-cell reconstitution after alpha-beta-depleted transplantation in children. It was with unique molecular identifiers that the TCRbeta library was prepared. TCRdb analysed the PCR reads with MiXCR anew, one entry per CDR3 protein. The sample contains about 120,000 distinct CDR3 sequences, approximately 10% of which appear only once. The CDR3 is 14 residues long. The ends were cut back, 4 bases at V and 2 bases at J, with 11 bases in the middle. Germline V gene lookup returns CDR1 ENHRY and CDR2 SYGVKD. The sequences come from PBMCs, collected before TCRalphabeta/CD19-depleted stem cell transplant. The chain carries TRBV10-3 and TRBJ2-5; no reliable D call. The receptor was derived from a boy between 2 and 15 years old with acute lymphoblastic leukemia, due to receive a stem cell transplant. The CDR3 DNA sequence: TGTGCCATCAGTGCCACACAGTGGCAAGAGACCCAGTACTTC. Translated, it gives CAISATQWQETQYF.